The clone carrying this T cell receptor beta chain has more than one count but fewer than ten. The data are from a study of T cells in Graves' hyperthyroidism and ophthalmopathy. Study-level information: Peripheral blood was obtained at initial diagnosis, preceding any treatment.

TCR beta CDR3 region amplification was performed from RNA transcripts. HTBI primers were the set used in a first-round RT-PCR of the TCR CDR3. A single record per CDR3 protein comes from TCRdb applying MiXCR to the multiplex PCR reads. The data contain roughly 400,000 distinct CDR3 sequences, around a sixth of them singletons. Reasons for excluding patients were uncontrolled infection, other autoimmune disease, pregnancy or lactation. Orbital computed tomography and thyroid ultrasound, together with serum TRAb and thyroxine and clinical symptoms, were used for diagnoses. Trimming cost V 6 bases and J 5 bases; bases outside gene matches: 6. This CDR3 is built from 13 residues. CDR1 is MDHEN and CDR2 is SYDVKM in the germline V gene.

The V call is TRBV28, the J call TRBJ2-5; 7 nucleotides agree with TRBD1. The sequenced sample consisted of blood. This receptor was taken from a woman between 18 and 29 years old with Graves' hyperthyroidism that later progressed to Graves' ophthalmopathy. The CDR3, as DNA: TGTGCCAGCAGCCCCGGACAGGTCGAGACCCAGTACTTC. This sequence encodes CASSPGQVETQYF.